This T cell receptor (beta chain) came from a study of molecular identifiers for immune sequencing clone quantification. Notes on this clonotype: Its antigen is still unknown.

MiXCR, run by TCRdb on the PCR reads, gives a single entry per CDR3 protein. There are about 9,800 distinct CDR3 sequences in the sample; roughly 21% occur only once, and about 1.3% lies in the top ten. Regarding the study as a whole: Detection of one spiked Jurkat cell's TCR RNA reportedly worked in one million naive cells. Over 98% of effector molecules, but under 1% in naive cells, were held by clones with more than 20 RNA copies.

Using 10%, 30% or 50% RNA, naive CD8 libraries were derived from approximately 20,000 to 980,000 sorted cells. This CDR3 has 15 amino acids. Deletions cut 4 bases from V and 5 bases from J, with 15 bases between. The germline gives CDR1 MGHRA, CDR2 YSYEKL. Sequenced sample: naive CD8+ T cells from blood, with Jurkat cell RNA spiked in. The subset was: FACS-sorted CD8+CD4-CCR7+CD45RA+ naive T cells. The receptor was isolated from a human donor in good health. Some libraries in this study had Jurkat cell RNA spiked in. J is TRBJ1-5 and V is TRBV4-1; D possibly corresponds to TRBD1 (6 bases). The CDR3 loop is CASSPLQGEYQPQHF. The CDR3 nucleotides read TGCGCCAGCAGCCCTTTACAGGGAGAATATCAGCCCCAGCATTTT.